This passage covers 14 T cell receptor beta chains from one sample sequenced in a study of T cell responses to AZD1222 COVID-19 vaccine. Clones were sequenced by immunoSEQ multiplex PCR, and TCRdb holds only the in-frame ones, with some missing. The data hold some 130,000 clones, with 85% to 90% observed a single time. Sequencing used peripheral blood, obtained on day 0 of AZD1222 vaccination. Every receptor here comes from an adult in good health.

The chain's CDR3 is CASSSRGGLQETQYF. CDR3 DNA: TGTGCCAGTAGTTCCCGGGGCGGCCTCCAAGAGACCCAGTACTTC. This chain links TRBV19 with TRBJ2-5, with D perhaps assigned TRBD1 or TRBD2 (5 bases each). CDR1 is LNHDA, CDR2 SQIVND, per germline (reference sequence). The V gene lost 5 bases and the J gene lost 1 base, with 14 bases spanning the gap. The CDR3 is 15 residues long.

The rearrangement links TRBV7-9 to TRBJ2-5; TRBD1 matches 7 bases. V was pared by 6 bases and J by 1 base, with 8 bases of the junction left unmatched. Germline V lookup: CDR1 SEHNR, CDR2 FQNEAQ (reference sequence). The CDR3 runs to 15 residues. This chain's CDR3 is CASRTGTVRQETQYF. The CDR3, as DNA: TGTGCCAGCAGGACCGGGACAGTCCGCCAAGAGACCCAGTACTTC.

This chain uses TRBV9 with TRBJ1-5; D not certain. With 0 bases removed from V and 4 bases from J, the gap between germline ends came to 5 bases. CDR3 length equals 13 residues. From germline, CDR1 is SGDLS and CDR2 YYNGEE. CDR3: CASSVAENQPQHF. Here the CDR3 DNA reads TGTGCCAGCAGCGTAGCCGAAAATCAGCCCCAGCATTTT.

The rearrangement links TRBV5-6 to TRBJ1-2; TRBD1 matches 7 bases. The CDR3 covers 15 residues. The germline gives CDR1 SGHDT, CDR2 YYEEEE. Trimming took 4 bases from V and 0 from J; bases not matched to a gene: 6. The CDR3 coding sequence is TGTGCCAGCAGCCTGGCCGGGACAGCTAACTATGGCTACACCTTC. Translated: CASSLAGTANYGYTF. The full variable domain, with the rest looked up from reference TRBV5-6 and TRBJ1-2, is DAGVTQSPTHLIKTRGQQVTLRCSPKSGHDTVSWYQQALGQGPQFIFQYYEEEERQRGNFPDRFSGHQFPNYSSELNVNALLLGDSALYLCASSLAGTANYGYTFGSGTRLTVV.

This chain links TRBV19 with TRBJ2-7, with 8 bases matching TRBD1. Trimming removed 6 bases from V and 2 bases from J; junction bases left unmatched: 9. The CDR3 has 15 amino acids. Germline V CDR1 and CDR2: LNHDA, SQIVND (reference sequence). The DNA for the CDR3 is TGTGCCAGTAGCAGTACACAGGGGGGAGCCTACGAGCAGTACTTC. Its translation is CASSSTQGGAYEQYF.

The CDR3 DNA sequence: TGTGCCAGCAGCTTGGAAGTCTCGGCGGACGAGCAGTACTTC. This codes for CASSLEVSADEQYF. The rearrangement joins TRBV5-4 to TRBJ2-7, with unresolved D. The CDR3 is 14 residues long. Deletions cut 0 bases from V and 5 bases from J, with 12 bases between. The germline V gene encodes CDR1 SGHNT and CDR2 YYREEE (reference sequence).

The CDR3 nucleotides read TGTGCCAGCAGCGTCGGGCGGGGGAACTATGGCTACACCTTC. The encoded protein is CASSVGRGNYGYTF. The chain combines TRBV9 with TRBJ1-2, with D possibly TRBD1 on 5 matching bases. The CDR3 has 14 residues. V was cut by 2 bases and J by 2 bases, with 10 bases left in between. Looked up from germline, CDR1 is SGDLS and CDR2 is YYNGEE.

This clone was seen once. The chain joins TRBV14 to TRBJ1-1; D unclear. This CDR3 is built from 15 residues. The ends were cut back, 1 base at V and 0 bases at J, with 9 bases in the middle. The germline V gene encodes CDR1 SGHDN and CDR2 FVKESK. The CDR3: CASSQGNLMNTEAFF. Written as DNA, the CDR3 is TGTGCCAGCAGCCAAGGAAATTTGATGAACACTGAAGCTTTCTTT. The full variable domain, in which reference TRBV14 and TRBJ1-1 provide the parts outside the CDR3, is EAGVTQFPSHSVIEKGQTVTLRCDPISGHDNLYWYRRVMGKEIKFLLHFVKESKQDESGMPNNRFLAERTGGTYSTLKVQPAELEDSGVYFCASSQGNLMNTEAFFGQGTRLTVV.

The rearrangement uses TRBV7-2 and TRBJ2-1; D is unclear. The CDR3 length is 13 residues. Trimming pared 1 base from V and 10 bases from J, leaving 11 bases between. Germline V gene lookup returns CDR1 SGHTA and CDR2 FQGNSA. CDR3 bases: TGTGCCAGCAGCTTAGGACCAGTTATGGAGCAGTTCTTC. Protein product: CASSLGPVMEQFF.

The CDR3 protein is CASSRAYGYTF. The CDR3, as DNA: TGTGCCAGTAGTCGAGCCTATGGCTACACCTTC. V and J are TRBV19 and TRBJ1-2, with D unresolved. Trimming pared 5 bases from V and 4 bases from J, leaving 5 bases between. CDR3 length: 11 amino acids. Germline V gene lookup returns CDR1 LNHDA and CDR2 SQIVND (reference sequence).

In this sample, this clone is medium-sized. Additional DNA sequences in this sample encode the identical CDR3. The chain combines TRBV19 with TRBJ2-5, with 8 bases matching TRBD2. The length of the CDR3 is 12 residues. Germline lookup yields CDR1 LNHDA and CDR2 SQIVND (reference sequence). The V segment lost 10 bases and the J segment 4 bases; nucleotides outside the gene matches: 5. CDR3 in amino acids: CATRLAGETQYF. The CDR3 nucleotides are TGTGCCACTCGCCTAGCGGGAGAGACCCAGTACTTC.

V and J are TRBV25-1 and TRBJ1-1; D may be TRBD1 (6 bases). Trimming stripped 6 bases from V and 5 bases from J, with 13 bases between. Germline assignment: CDR1 MGHDK and CDR2 SYGVNS. This CDR3 has 13 amino acids. CDR3 DNA: TGTGCCAGCAGCTCCGGAGGGGGGACTGAAGCTTTCTTT. It specifies CASSSGGGTEAFF. The variable domain in full, completed from reference TRBV25-1 and TRBJ1-1, reads EADIYQTPRYLVIGTGKKITLECSQTMGHDKMYWYQQDPGMELHLIHYSYGVNSTEKGDLSSESTVSRIRTEHFPLTLESARPSHTSQYLCASSSGGGTEAFFGQGTRLTVV.

This sequence joins TRBV6-2 or TRBV6-3 and TRBJ1-5, with 9 bases fitting TRBD1. CDR1 MNHEY and CDR2 SVGEGT come from the germline V gene. With 6 bases clipped from V and 4 bases from J, the junction kept 16 bases outside the gene matches. The CDR3 extends over 18 amino acids. The CDR3 loop reads CASSPLQRDRVRNQPQHF. The CDR3 DNA follows: TGTGCCAGCAGCCCCTTACAGCGGGACAGGGTAAGGAATCAGCCCCAGCATTTT.

The rearrangement joins TRBV28 to TRBJ2-1; 13 positions agree with TRBD2. Unmatched junction bases numbered 5, after V lost 3 bases and J lost 0 bases. This CDR3 comprises 18 residues. Germline CDR1 reads MDHEN; CDR2 reads SYDVKM. CDR3 DNA: TGTGCCAGCAGTTTCGGACTAGCGGGAGTCGGCTCCTACAATGAGCAGTTCTTC. Its translation is CASSFGLAGVGSYNEQFF.